A single sample is the source of the 22 T cell receptor beta chains below, sequenced in a study of T cell repertoires in cytomegalovirus infection. TCRdb reprocessed the reads via MiXCR and lists one record per CDR3 protein. The sample has 250,000 to 300,000 distinct CDR3 sequences, approximately 13% seen once. Sequencing was done on a sample of PBMCs. These receptors were obtained from a human donor in good health (CMV status not recorded). Some clones in this sample may be carry-over from other donors' samples.

This clonotype has a handful of counts. The V and J genes are TRBV7-2 and TRBJ2-1, with 8 bases lining up with TRBD2. The CDR3 contains 15 residues. Germline loops: CDR1 SGHTA, CDR2 FQGNSA. V was clipped by 5 bases and J by 0 bases; unmatched bases: 3. CDR3 in DNA: TGTGCCAGCAGCCCACTAGCGGTCTCCTACAATGAGCAGTTCTTC. Amino acid sequence: CASSPLAVSYNEQFF.

This clonotype was counted many times. V and J are TRBV7-2 and TRBJ1-1, with D unresolved. In germline, CDR1 is SGHTA, CDR2 FQGNSA. This CDR3 region has 13 residues. Trimming stripped 5 bases from V and 6 bases from J, with 13 bases between. CDR3 in DNA: TGTGCCAGCAGCCTATCGGTAGTTCCTGAAGCTTTCTTT. This encodes CASSLSVVPEAFF.

This clonotype was picked up many times. The V and J genes are TRBV7-2 and TRBJ2-1; D is unresolved. The germline V gene has CDR1 SGHTA and CDR2 FQGNSA. V was trimmed by 1 base and J by 2 bases, leaving 9 bases between them. The CDR3 totals 15 residues. CDR3 amino acids: CASSLGKSTYNEQFF. The CDR3 DNA follows: TGTGCCAGCAGCTTAGGGAAGTCTACCTACAATGAGCAGTTCTTC.

The chain is built from TRBV20-1 and TRBJ1-6, with TRBD1 matching 8 bases. The CDR3 is 16 residues long. The trim removed 2 bases at V and 7 bases at J, leaving 10 bases unmatched. Germline CDR1 reads DFQATT; CDR2 reads SNEGSKA (reference sequence). The CDR3 loop is CSARPRDRTYNSPLHF. Here the CDR3 DNA reads TGCAGTGCTAGACCACGGGACAGGACTTACAATTCACCCCTCCACTTT.

The chain links TRBV29-1 to TRBJ2-5; D is uncertain. The CDR3 spans 8 residues. The germline gives CDR1 SQVTM, CDR2 ANQGSEA. This chain's CDR3 is CSSGTQYF. The CDR3 DNA sequence: TGCAGTTCCGGGACCCAGTACTTC.

This clonotype was detected a few times. The V call is TRBV6-4, the J call TRBJ2-6, with 11 bases matching TRBD2. Germline V lookup: CDR1 MRHNA, CDR2 SNTAGT. The V segment lost 6 bases and the J segment 1 base; nucleotides outside the gene matches: 5. The CDR3 has 17 residues. The CDR3: CASRAGTSGSGANVLTF. The CDR3 nucleotides read TGTGCCAGCAGAGCCGGGACTAGCGGTTCTGGGGCCAACGTCCTGACTTTC.

Many counts were recorded for this clonotype. The chain has TRBV2 and TRBJ2-3, with a weak D call TRBD2 (5 bases). The CDR3 consists of 13 residues. V lost 8 bases, J lost 6 bases, and 15 bases lay in between. CDR1 is SNHLY, CDR2 FYNNEI, per germline. Here the CDR3 reads CASVASGADTQYF. The CDR3 region has the DNA TGTGCCAGCGTGGCCAGCGGAGCGGATACGCAGTATTTT.

This clonotype was picked up a small number of times. The V gene is TRBV28, the J gene TRBJ2-1; D gene ambiguous. V was cut by 7 bases and J by 0 bases, with 16 bases left in between. CDR1 and CDR2 from the germline V gene are MDHEN and SYDVKM. The CDR3 covers 16 residues. The CDR3 here is CASKSPTASSYNEQFF. The CDR3 DNA sequence: TGTGCCAGCAAGTCCCCAACAGCAAGCTCCTACAATGAGCAGTTCTTC.

V usage is TRBV2 and J usage is TRBJ2-3; 8 nucleotides align to TRBD1. This CDR3 region has 16 residues. Looked up from germline, CDR1 is SNHLY and CDR2 is FYNNEI. V lost 5 bases, J lost 6 bases, and 13 bases stayed unmatched. This chain's CDR3 is CASSSLRQGRVDTQYF. CDR3 sequence (DNA): TGTGCCAGCAGTTCCTTACGACAGGGGAGAGTGGATACGCAGTATTTT.

The J gene is TRBJ2-7, the V gene TRBV4-1; D tentatively reads TRBD1 or TRBD2 (7 bases each). V was clipped by 1 base and J by 2 bases, with 15 bases between them. Germline-derived CDR1 and CDR2 are MGHRA and YSYEKL. The CDR3 consists of 16 residues. DNA of the CDR3: TGCGCCAGCAGCCAAGCCCAGGGGGGGACGGCCTACGAGCAGTACTTC. This translates into CASSQAQGGTAYEQYF.

A few counts support this clonotype. The rearrangement joins TRBV9 to TRBJ2-5; D unresolved. V was cut by 4 bases and J by 5 bases, with 15 bases left in between. The CDR3 is 14 residues long. Germline CDR1 SGDLS, CDR2 YYNGEE. This CDR3 is CASSPWTRTETQYF. The CDR3 coding sequence is TGTGCCAGCAGCCCGTGGACCCGGACGGAGACCCAGTACTTC.

There are many counts of this clonotype. The rearrangement uses TRBV7-2 and TRBJ2-7; 10 bases are a match to TRBD2. Germline CDR1 is SGHTA and CDR2 is FQGNSA. The ends lost 1 base at V and 4 bases at J; junction bases unmatched: 1. The CDR3 has 14 amino acids. CDR3 residues: CASSLDSGRYEQYF. The CDR3 DNA sequence: TGTGCCAGCAGCTTAGATAGCGGGAGGTACGAGCAGTACTTC.

This rearrangement joins TRBV28 to TRBJ2-7; D may correspond to TRBD1 or TRBD2 (5 bases each). CDR3 length equals 14 residues. CDR1 and CDR2 from the germline V gene are MDHEN and SYDVKM. The V end was cut by 4 bases, the J end by 5 bases, with 15 bases between. As DNA, the CDR3 is TGTGCCAGCAGTTCGGGTGGACGGGGACACGAGCAGTACTTC. It yields the protein CASSSGGRGHEQYF. Full variable domain (remainder filled in from reference TRBV28 and TRBJ2-7): DVKVTQSSRYLVKRTGEKVFLECVQDMDHENMFWYRQDPGLGLRLIYFSYDVKMKEKGDIPEGYSVSREKKERFSLILESASTNQTSMYLCASSSGGRGHEQYFGPGTRLTVT.

This clonotype was counted ten times or more. This chain connects TRBV4-1 to TRBJ2-2; 7 bases agree with TRBD1. This CDR3 has 17 residues. Per germline, CDR1 MGHRA and CDR2 YSYEKL. V lost 2 bases to trimming and J lost 4 bases; unmatched junction nucleotides: 10. CDR3 nucleotides: TGCGCCAGCAGCCAACTTGGACAGGCCGCGGGCACCGGGGAGCTGTTTTTT. Protein sequence: CASSQLGQAAGTGELFF.

A few counts support this clonotype. This chain connects TRBV28 to TRBJ1-2; D remains ambiguous. The CDR3 is 9 residues long. CDR1 is MDHEN, CDR2 SYDVKM, per germline. The CDR3 is CSTGDGYTF. The CDR3 nucleotides read TGTTCTACCGGGGATGGCTACACCTTC.

In this sample, this clonotype turned up many times. The CDR3 reads CASSSRGELVAGNTIYF. CDR3 nucleotides: TGTGCCAGCAGCTCCCGGGGGGAACTAGTTGCTGGAAACACCATATATTTT. The chain uses TRBV7-8 and TRBJ1-3; TRBD1 is a possible D gene (5 bases). Germline assignment: CDR1 SGHVS and CDR2 FQNEAQ. This CDR3 region has 17 residues. Deletions cut 4 bases from V and 2 bases from J, with 18 bases between. The variable domain in full, completed from reference TRBV7-8 and TRBJ1-3, reads GAGVSQSPRYKVAKRGQDVALRCDPISGHVSLFWYQQALGQGPEFLTYFQNEAQLDKSGLPSDRFFAERPEGSVSTLKIQRTQQEDSAVYLCASSSRGELVAGNTIYFGEGSWLTVV.

V is TRBV28 and J is TRBJ1-6, with D possibly TRBD1 on 6 matching bases. Trimming pared 6 bases from V and 9 bases from J, leaving 15 bases between. Germline CDR1 reads MDHEN; CDR2 reads SYDVKM. This CDR3 is built from 14 residues. Written as DNA, the CDR3 is TGTGCCAGCAGCCCTCCAGGGGCGATTTCACCCCTCCACTTT. This sequence encodes CASSPPGAISPLHF. The full variable domain, in which reference TRBV28 and TRBJ1-6 provide the parts outside the CDR3, is DVKVTQSSRYLVKRTGEKVFLECVQDMDHENMFWYRQDPGLGLRLIYFSYDVKMKEKGDIPEGYSVSREKKERFSLILESASTNQTSMYLCASSPPGAISPLHFGNGTRLTVT.

The chain links TRBV7-3 to TRBJ2-5, with a possible D match to TRBD2 (5 bases). CDR1 is SGHTA and CDR2 is FQGTGA in the germline V gene. This CDR3 contains 15 residues. Trimming took 2 bases from V and 5 from J, leaving 15 bases between them. The CDR3 bases are TGTGCCAGCAGCTTAGTACCGGGGTTCGGGGAGACCCAGTACTTC. Protein: CASSLVPGFGETQYF.

The genes are TRBV9 and TRBJ2-5, with 10 bases that match TRBD1. Germline assignment: CDR1 SGDLS and CDR2 YYNGEE. V gave up 0 bases and J gave up 2 bases; unmatched junction bases: 4. This CDR3 is built from 16 residues. CDR3 DNA: TGTGCCAGCAGCGTAGCGACAGGGGGCGGACAAGAGACCCAGTACTTC. It translates to CASSVATGGGQETQYF.

The sample holds a few counts of this clonotype. The chain is built from TRBV6-2 or TRBV6-3 and TRBJ2-7, with 10 bases lining up with TRBD1. V was clipped by 6 bases and J by 0 bases; unmatched bases: 8. The CDR3 spans 16 residues. In germline, CDR1 is MNHEY, CDR2 SVGEGT. In DNA, the CDR3 is TGTGCCAGCAGCTCCCCGACAGGGGGCTACTCCTACGAGCAGTACTTC. Residues: CASSSPTGGYSYEQYF.

The chain couples TRBV28 to TRBJ2-6, with no clear D. The V end lost 7 bases, the J end lost 0 bases, and 10 bases lay between the germline ends. The germline CDR1 and CDR2 sequences are MDHEN and SYDVKM. The length of the CDR3 is 15 residues. The CDR3 DNA reads TGTGCCAGCAAGGGCAAAACCTCTGGGGCCAACGTCCTGACTTTC. Protein sequence: CASKGKTSGANVLTF. The full variable domain, completed using reference TRBV28 and TRBJ2-6, is DVKVTQSSRYLVKRTGEKVFLECVQDMDHENMFWYRQDPGLGLRLIYFSYDVKMKEKGDIPEGYSVSREKKERFSLILESASTNQTSMYLCASKGKTSGANVLTFGAGSRLTVL.

The genes are TRBV10-3 and TRBJ2-1; 9 bases map to TRBD1. Germline-derived CDR1 and CDR2 are ENHRY and SYGVKD. This CDR3 has 16 amino acids. V trimming: 6 bases; J trimming: 9 bases; junction bases outside the gene matches: 15. Here the CDR3 DNA reads TGTGCCATCAGGGACCCGAGACAGGGGGAAGAGGGTGAGCAGTTCTTC. It specifies CAIRDPRQGEEGEQFF.